Detailed here is one T cell receptor beta chain. Its cognate antigen is unknown. Profiling relied on immunoSEQ multiplex PCR, and the TCRdb table lists in-frame clones only, not all of them. In the table there are roughly 76,000 clones, roughly 85% of which are singletons. Sample time point: week 23, last vaccination. The study gave 300 ug of mutant IDH1 20-mer peptide per vaccine dose, with topical imiquimod. These data originate in a study of a mutant IDH1 vaccine in newly diagnosed glioma. Study overall: Eight vaccinations went to patients in weeks 1, 3, 5, 7, 11, 15, 19, 23. Every participant had undergone radiotherapy, temozolomide, or both before, and most underwent both.

Germline V gene sequence: CDR1 GTSNPN, CDR2 SVGIG (reference sequence). Trimming left V 6 bases short and J 2 bases short, with 6 bases between. The CDR3 has 11 residues. The chain recombines TRBV30 with TRBJ2-3; D is tentatively TRBD1 or TRBD2 (5 bases each). The source material was PBMCs, sampled from a glioma patient whose treatment included an IDH1 peptide vaccine. The sequence was collected from a man aged 30 to 39 with glioma. Some clones in this sample may be carry-over from other donors' samples. The CDR3 is CACGTTDTQYF. CDR3 coding DNA: TGTGCCTGCGGGACCACAGATACGCAGTATTTT.